Listed here are 20 T cell receptor beta chains from one sample, sequenced in a study of shared clonotypes between healthy human individuals. TCRdb keeps only in-frame clones here, not all; method: immunoSEQ multiplex PCR. The sample holds some 1 million clones; about 75% are singletons and the top ten take approximately 1.5%. What was sequenced was memory CD4+ T cells sorted from blood. Documented subset: CD45RA-negative fraction. These receptors originate from a man younger than 30 in good health.

In its sample, this clone is medium-sized. The rearrangement joins TRBV4-3 to TRBJ2-3, with D perhaps matching TRBD1 (6 bases). This CDR3 comprises 15 residues. CDR1 is LGHNA and CDR2 is YSLEER in the germline V gene. The V and J ends lost 3 bases and 3 bases respectively, with 13 bases between them. This CDR3 reads CASSHGATGTDTQYF. The CDR3 DNA follows: TGCGCCAGCAGCCATGGGGCCACAGGGACAGATACGCAGTATTTT.

The sample holds a few counts of this clone. One junction end disagrees with the germline gene, perhaps due to a read error. The chain is built from TRBV30 and TRBJ1-2; D gene uncertain. CDR3 length equals 11 residues. Germline V lookup: CDR1 GTSNPN, CDR2 SVGIG (reference sequence). The CDR3 reads CAWSVQLGSLF. The DNA for the CDR3 is TGTGCCTGGAGTGTACAGCTAGGGTCCCTCTTC.

This chain links TRBV19 with TRBJ2-4; no clear D gene. The CDR3 consists of 17 residues. Germline assignment: CDR1 LNHDA and CDR2 SQIVND (reference sequence). Trimming took 6 bases from V and 0 from J, leaving 18 bases between them. DNA for the CDR3: TGTGCCAGTAGCGACCTACAGAATCGGATAGCCAAAAACATTCAGTACTTC. Its protein is CASSDLQNRIAKNIQYF.

The J gene is TRBJ2-7, the V gene TRBV7-9; unclear D gene. V was shortened by 2 bases and J by 2 bases, with 13 bases between the two germline ends. This CDR3 spans 15 amino acids. In germline, CDR1 is SEHNR, CDR2 FQNEAQ (reference sequence). The CDR3 loop reads CASSLIHGQAYEQYF. The CDR3 DNA is TGTGCCAGCAGCTTAATCCACGGCCAGGCCTACGAGCAGTACTTC.

The chain is built from TRBV19 and TRBJ2-5, with TRBD2 matching over 15 bases. With V trimmed by 5 bases and J by 2 bases, 9 bases remained unmatched. This CDR3 has 18 residues. Germline V gene lookup returns CDR1 LNHDA and CDR2 SQIVND (reference sequence). The CDR3 here is CASSPGLAGGPRQETQYF. The CDR3, as DNA: TGTGCCAGTAGTCCCGGACTAGCGGGAGGGCCGAGGCAAGAGACCCAGTACTTC.

The table lists this clone with a few counts. This chain links TRBV6-6 with TRBJ2-2; D is unclear. The CDR3 covers 16 residues. Trimming stripped 0 bases from V and 0 bases from J, with 8 bases between. In germline, CDR1 is MNHNY, CDR2 SVGAGI (reference sequence). The DNA for the CDR3 is TGTGCCAGCAGTTACTCGACTCAATCGAACACCGGGGAGCTGTTTTTT. The encoded protein is CASSYSTQSNTGELFF.

This clone was observed a handful of times. The V and J genes are TRBV7-6 and TRBJ2-3, with 8 positions matching TRBD2. The junction had 7 bases not matched to a gene; V was cut back by 3 bases and J by 2 bases. This CDR3 comprises 16 residues. The germline V gene encodes CDR1 SGHVS and CDR2 FNYEAQ. The CDR3 loop reads CASSFDAGGNTDTQYF. Here the CDR3 DNA reads TGTGCCAGCAGCTTCGACGCGGGGGGCAACACAGATACGCAGTATTTT.

This clone was counted between two and nine times. The rearrangement uses TRBV7-2 and TRBJ1-1, with a possible D match to TRBD1 (6 bases). Germline V CDR1 and CDR2: SGHTA, FQGNSA. Trimming cost V 1 base and J 2 bases, with 20 bases left between them. This CDR3 region has 18 residues. This CDR3 is CASSLEVVVRGINTEAFF. Here the CDR3 DNA reads TGTGCCAGCAGCTTAGAGGTCGTTGTGAGGGGGATAAACACTGAAGCTTTCTTT.

The CDR3 sequence: CASSLNSNTGELFF. DNA for the CDR3: TGTGCCAGCAGCTTGAACTCTAACACCGGGGAGCTGTTTTTT. The chain has TRBV5-4 and TRBJ2-2; D ambiguous. This CDR3 is built from 14 residues. Germline CDR1 reads SGHNT; CDR2 reads YYREEE (reference sequence). Trimming pared 1 base from V and 2 bases from J, leaving 6 bases between.

The rearrangement uses TRBV6-1 and TRBJ2-1; the D is unclear. Germline assignment: CDR1 MNHNS and CDR2 SASEGT. The CDR3 runs to 13 residues. V dropped 5 bases and J dropped 6 bases, with 11 bases sitting between them. The chain's CDR3 is CASSRNQFNEQFF. In nucleotides, the CDR3 is TGTGCCAGCAGTCGCAATCAGTTCAATGAGCAGTTCTTC.

The chain has TRBV11-3 and TRBJ2-1, with D perhaps matching TRBD2 (5 bases). V was shortened by 2 bases and J by 1 base, with 9 bases between the two germline ends. The CDR3 is made up of 15 amino acids. The germline CDR1 and CDR2 sequences are SGHNT and YENEEA. The CDR3 is CASSLNGDSYNEQFF. CDR3 in DNA: TGTGCCAGCAGCTTAAACGGGGATTCCTACAATGAGCAGTTCTTC.

The rearrangement links TRBV7-2 to TRBJ2-1; possible D gene TRBD1, 7 bases. Trimming removed 4 bases from V and 4 bases from J, with 17 bases in between. Germline CDR1 SGHTA, CDR2 FQGNSA. The CDR3 sequence is 16 residues long. The CDR3 DNA reads as TGTGCCAGCAGCTCGCGGGACAGCGGGTGGTACAATGAGCAGTTCTTC. It specifies CASSSRDSGWYNEQFF.

CDR3 region: CASSLDGAHYEQYF. The CDR3 DNA is TGTGCCAGCAGCTTAGACGGGGCCCACTACGAGCAGTACTTC. The rearrangement uses TRBV7-9 and TRBJ2-7; D could derive from TRBD1 or TRBD2 (5 bases each). Trimming took 1 base from V and 3 from J, leaving 10 bases between them. The CDR3 extends over 14 amino acids. Germline values: CDR1 SEHNR, CDR2 FQNEAQ (reference sequence).

The chain uses TRBV6-4 and TRBJ2-5; 10 nucleotides align to TRBD2. The J segment lost 6 bases and the V segment lost 2 bases, leaving 9 bases of the junction unmatched. The CDR3 contains 16 residues. In germline, CDR1 is MRHNA, CDR2 SNTAGT. CDR3 region: CASSDQKGLAKKTQYF. The DNA of the CDR3 is TGTGCCAGCAGTGACCAGAAGGGACTAGCGAAAAAGACCCAGTACTTC.

This clone has only a few counts. The gene calls are TRBV6-1 and TRBJ2-1; a possible D gene is TRBD2 (6 bases). V shed 6 bases and J shed 1 base, with 13 bases lying between them. The CDR3 has 15 amino acids. Germline values: CDR1 MNHNS, CDR2 SASEGT. The chain's CDR3 is CASREGTGSYNEQFF. The CDR3 nucleotides read TGTGCCAGCAGGGAGGGAACGGGGTCCTACAATGAGCAGTTCTTC.

The chain combines TRBV11-2 with TRBJ1-5; no reliable D call. Germline V lookup: CDR1 SGHAT, CDR2 FQNNGV. The length of the CDR3 is 15 residues. V was clipped by 1 base and J by 6 bases, with 13 bases between them. CDR3 coding DNA: TGTGCCAGCAGCTTAGGGTATTCAGTAAGTCAGCCCCAGCATTTT. Protein product: CASSLGYSVSQPQHF.

This clone was counted between two and nine times. V gene TRBV2 combines with J gene TRBJ1-5, with a tentative D call TRBD1 (5 bases). Per the germline V gene, CDR1 is SNHLY and CDR2 is FYNNEI. Trimming took off 6 bases at V and 7 bases at J, with 22 bases between the two ends. The CDR3 totals 16 residues. The CDR3 is CASRAGPQGRGQPQHF. The DNA of the CDR3 is TGTGCCAGCAGAGCGGGACCCCAGGGAAGAGGGCAGCCCCAGCATTTT. Full variable domain (missing parts from reference TRBV2 and TRBJ1-5): EPEVTQTPSHQVTQMGQEVILRCVPISNHLYFYWYRQILGQKVEFLVSFYNNEISEKSEIFDDQFSVERPDGSNFTLKIRSTKLEDSAMYFCASRAGPQGRGQPQHFGDGTRLSIL.

In the case of this clone: Mismatch with germline at one junction end may stem from a read error. The chain is built from TRBV20-1 and TRBJ1-1, with D hard to call. This CDR3 spans 11 amino acids. Germline CDR1 reads DFQATT; CDR2 reads SNEGSKA (reference sequence). DNA of the CDR3: TGCGGTGCGTACATGAACACTGAAGCTTTCTTT. Its translation is CGAYMNTEAFF.

This sequence joins TRBV27 and TRBJ2-1; D remains unclear. CDR3 size: 16 residues. The germline CDR1 and CDR2 sequences are MNHEY and SMNVEV (reference sequence). V was clipped by 3 bases and J by 0 bases, with 12 bases between them. The CDR3 loop reads CASSFSVWASYNEQFF. DNA of the CDR3: TGTGCCAGCAGTTTTTCGGTATGGGCCTCCTACAATGAGCAGTTCTTC.

This rearrangement joins TRBV7-2 to TRBJ1-2; D not certain. This CDR3 spans 14 amino acids. Deletions cut 5 bases from V and 8 bases from J, with 18 bases between. Germline V CDR1 and CDR2: SGHTA, FQGNSA. CDR3 sequence reads: CASSQRTDQVGYTF. The CDR3, as DNA: TGTGCCAGCAGCCAAAGGACGGACCAGGTGGGCTACACCTTC. The full variable domain, in which reference TRBV7-2 and TRBJ1-2 provide the parts outside the CDR3, is GAGVSQSPSNKVTEKGKDVELRCDPISGHTALYWYRQSLGQGLEFLIYFQGNSAPDKSGLPSDRFSAERTGGSVSTLTIQRTQQEDSAVYLCASSQRTDQVGYTFGSGTRLTVV.